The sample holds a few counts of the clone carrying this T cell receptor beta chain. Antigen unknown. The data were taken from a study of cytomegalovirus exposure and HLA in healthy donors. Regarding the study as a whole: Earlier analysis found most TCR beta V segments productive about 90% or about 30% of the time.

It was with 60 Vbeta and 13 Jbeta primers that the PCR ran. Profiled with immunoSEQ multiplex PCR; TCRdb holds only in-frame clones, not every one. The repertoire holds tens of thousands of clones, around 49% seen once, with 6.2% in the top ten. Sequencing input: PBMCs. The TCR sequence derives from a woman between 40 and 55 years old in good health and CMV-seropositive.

The CDR3 region is CATSSAGGTYEQYF. DNA for the CDR3: TGTGCCACCAGCAGTGCCGGGGGGACCTACGAGCAGTACTTC. The chain uses TRBV15 and TRBJ2-7, with 7 bases identical to TRBD2. The CDR3 loop spans 14 amino acids. Germline-derived CDR1 and CDR2 are LNHNV and YYDKDF (reference sequence). Trimming at V came to 3 bases and at J to 2 bases, leaving 4 bases not matched to a gene. The variable domain in full, with the rest retrieved from reference TRBV15 and TRBJ2-7, is DAMVIQNPRYQVTQFGKPVTLSCSQTLNHNVMYWYQQKSSQAPKLLFHYYDKDFNNEADTPDNFQSRRPNTSFCFLDIRSPGLGDTAMYLCATSSAGGTYEQYFGPGTRLTVT.